This TCR beta chain was sequenced during a study of T cell repertoires in cytomegalovirus infection. Study-level information: Alongside well-studied HLA-B-restricted CMV epitopes, recently identified HLA-C-restricted CMV epitopes were also used. Both a matching HLA type and CMV infection were indicated by public TCR beta signatures.

TCRdb reprocessed the reads with MiXCR, giving one entry per CDR3 protein. This table has about 770,000 distinct CDR3 sequences, just under 30% appearing once. The study, taken as a whole, reports: HLA-C-restricted CMV clonotypes gave the most frequent clonotype in two of eight donors. Carriage of CMV together with the relevant HLA was identifiable through cumulative public TCR beta family frequency.

Of note for this clonotype: Its specificity is unknown.

Trimming took 6 bases from V and 2 from J, leaving 4 bases between them. CDR3 size: 10 residues. In germline, CDR1 is DFQATT, CDR2 SNEGSKA (reference sequence). The source was cultured CD8+ T cells from PBMCs, collected from culture after CMV antigen stimulation. This sequence joins TRBV20-1 and TRBJ2-5; D ambiguous. The clonotype originates from a human donor in good health (CMV status not recorded). Some clones in this sample may be carry-over from other donors' samples. CDR3 amino acids: CSAPQETQYF. The CDR3 DNA is TGCAGTGCACCGCAAGAGACCCAGTACTTC.